Reported below is one T cell receptor (beta chain). The antigen is undetermined. Isolation of CD4+ T cells took place after approximately 10 days of culture. Everyone in the study got two shots of either the BNT162b2 or mRNA-1273 vaccine. Prior SARS-CoV-2 infection was absent in the vaccine recipients, as shown by negative nucleocapsid antibodies. This specimen comes from a study of vaccination effects on CD4 cells after COVID-19. For the study at large: Post-vaccine samples followed the second dose by a median of 72 days. In culture with 8 to 10 IU/ml IL-2 and roughly 9.3 ug/ml peptides, PBMC were grown at a few million per well.

This table comes from immunoSEQ multiplex PCR, and its TCRdb copy is limited to in-frame clones, with some not included. The profile shows about 66,000 clones, more than 60% of them singletons. V was pared by 2 bases and J by 6 bases, with 11 bases between. Germline CDR1 is LNHDA and CDR2 is SQIVND (reference sequence). The CDR3 is 14 residues long. This sequence joins TRBV19 and TRBJ1-5; the D is unclear. This sequence was found in a human donor who received a COVID-19 vaccine. The sample consisted of CD4+ T cells from PBMCs cultured without peptide, taken after COVID-19 vaccination. The CDR3 coding sequence is TGTGCCAGTAGTATATACTCCCTCAGTCAGCCCCAGCATTTT. This sequence encodes CASSIYSLSQPQHF.